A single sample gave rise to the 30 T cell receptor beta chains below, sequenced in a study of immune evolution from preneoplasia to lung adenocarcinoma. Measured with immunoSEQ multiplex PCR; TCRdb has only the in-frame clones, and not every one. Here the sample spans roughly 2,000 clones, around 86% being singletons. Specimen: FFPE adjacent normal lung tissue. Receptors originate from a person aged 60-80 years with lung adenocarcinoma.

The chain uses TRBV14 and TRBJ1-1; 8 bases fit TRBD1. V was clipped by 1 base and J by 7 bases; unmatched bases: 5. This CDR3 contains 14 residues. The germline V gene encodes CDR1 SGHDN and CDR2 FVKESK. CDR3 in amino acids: CASSQAGTGYEAFF. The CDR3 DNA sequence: TGTGCCAGCAGCCAAGCCGGGACAGGTTATGAAGCTTTCTTT.

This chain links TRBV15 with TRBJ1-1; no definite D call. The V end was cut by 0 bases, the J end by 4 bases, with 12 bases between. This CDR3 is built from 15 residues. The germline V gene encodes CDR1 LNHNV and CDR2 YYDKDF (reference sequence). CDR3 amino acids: CATSRDLGIGTEAFF. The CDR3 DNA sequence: TGTGCCACCAGCAGAGATTTAGGGATCGGCACTGAAGCTTTCTTT.

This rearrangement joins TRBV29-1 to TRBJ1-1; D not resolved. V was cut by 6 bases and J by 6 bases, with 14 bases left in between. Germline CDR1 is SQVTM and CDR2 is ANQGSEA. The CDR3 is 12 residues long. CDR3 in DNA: TGCAGCGTGGACTCAGGTTCTCCTGAAGCTTTCTTT. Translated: CSVDSGSPEAFF.

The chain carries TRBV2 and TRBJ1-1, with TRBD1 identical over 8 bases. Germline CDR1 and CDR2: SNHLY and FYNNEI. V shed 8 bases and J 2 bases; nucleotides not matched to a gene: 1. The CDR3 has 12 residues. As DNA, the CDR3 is TGTGCCAGCGGACAGGGTAACACTGAAGCTTTCTTT. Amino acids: CASGQGNTEAFF. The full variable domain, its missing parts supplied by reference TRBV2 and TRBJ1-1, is EPEVTQTPSHQVTQMGQEVILRCVPISNHLYFYWYRQILGQKVEFLVSFYNNEISEKSEIFDDQFSVERPDGSNFTLKIRSTKLEDSAMYFCASGQGNTEAFFGQGTRLTVV.

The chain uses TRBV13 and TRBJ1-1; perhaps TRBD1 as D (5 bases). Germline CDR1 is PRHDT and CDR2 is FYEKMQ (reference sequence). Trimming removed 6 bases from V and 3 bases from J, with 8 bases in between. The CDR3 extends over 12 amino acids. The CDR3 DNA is TGTGCCAGCAGTAGAGGGGACACTGAAGCTTTCTTT. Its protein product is CASSRGDTEAFF.

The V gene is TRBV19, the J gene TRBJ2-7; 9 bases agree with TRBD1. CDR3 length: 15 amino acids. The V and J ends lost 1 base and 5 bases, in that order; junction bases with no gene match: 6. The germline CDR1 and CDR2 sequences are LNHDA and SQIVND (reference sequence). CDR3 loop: CASSIGGTGLDEQYF. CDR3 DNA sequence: TGTGCCAGTAGTATAGGGGGGACAGGGCTCGACGAGCAGTACTTC.

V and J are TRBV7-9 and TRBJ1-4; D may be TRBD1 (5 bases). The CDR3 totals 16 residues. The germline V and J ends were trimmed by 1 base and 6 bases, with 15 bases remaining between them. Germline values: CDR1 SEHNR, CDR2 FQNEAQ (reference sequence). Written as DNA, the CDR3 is TGTGCCAGCAGCTTAGGGATCCAGGGTTTGGATGAAAAACTGTTTTTT. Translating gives CASSLGIQGLDEKLFF.

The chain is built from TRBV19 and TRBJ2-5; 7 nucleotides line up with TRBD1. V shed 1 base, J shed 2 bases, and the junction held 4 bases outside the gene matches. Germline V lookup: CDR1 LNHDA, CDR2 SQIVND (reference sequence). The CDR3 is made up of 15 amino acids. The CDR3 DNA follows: TGTGCCAGTAGTATAGCCCGGGACAGTCAAGAGACCCAGTACTTC. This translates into CASSIARDSQETQYF.

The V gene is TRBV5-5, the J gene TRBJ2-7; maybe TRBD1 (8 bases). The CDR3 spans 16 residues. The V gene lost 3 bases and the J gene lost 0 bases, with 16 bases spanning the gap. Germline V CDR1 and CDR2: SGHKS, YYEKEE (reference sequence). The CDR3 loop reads CASSWEGGTGSYEQYF. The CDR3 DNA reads TGTGCCAGCAGCTGGGAGGGCGGGACAGGCTCCTACGAGCAGTACTTC.

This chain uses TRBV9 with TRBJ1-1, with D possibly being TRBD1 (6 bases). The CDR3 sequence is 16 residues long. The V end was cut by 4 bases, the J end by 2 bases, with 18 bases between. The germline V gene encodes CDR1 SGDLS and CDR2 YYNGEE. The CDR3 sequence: CASSPQDSPYNTEAFF. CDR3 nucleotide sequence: TGTGCCAGCAGCCCACAGGACAGCCCTTACAACACTGAAGCTTTCTTT.

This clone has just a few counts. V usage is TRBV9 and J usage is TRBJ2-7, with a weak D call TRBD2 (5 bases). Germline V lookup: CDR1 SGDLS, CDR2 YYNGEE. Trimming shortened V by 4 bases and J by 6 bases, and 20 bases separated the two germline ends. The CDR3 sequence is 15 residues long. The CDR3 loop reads CASSPDRRGVLEQYF. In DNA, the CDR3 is TGTGCCAGCAGCCCAGACCGTCGGGGTGTTCTCGAGCAGTACTTC.

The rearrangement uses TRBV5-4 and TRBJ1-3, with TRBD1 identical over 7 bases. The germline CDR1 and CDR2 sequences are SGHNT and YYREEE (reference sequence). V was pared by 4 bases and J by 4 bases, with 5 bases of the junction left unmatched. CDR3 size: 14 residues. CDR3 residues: CASSHGQDGNTIYF. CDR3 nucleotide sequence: TGTGCCAGCAGCCACGGACAGGACGGAAACACCATATATTTT.

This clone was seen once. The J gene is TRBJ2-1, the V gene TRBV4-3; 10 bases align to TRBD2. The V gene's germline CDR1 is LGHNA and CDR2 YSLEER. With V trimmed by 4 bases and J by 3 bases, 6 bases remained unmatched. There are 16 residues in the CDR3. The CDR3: CASSLLSSGGYNEQFF. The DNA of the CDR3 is TGCGCCAGCAGCCTCCTATCTAGCGGGGGCTACAATGAGCAGTTCTTC.

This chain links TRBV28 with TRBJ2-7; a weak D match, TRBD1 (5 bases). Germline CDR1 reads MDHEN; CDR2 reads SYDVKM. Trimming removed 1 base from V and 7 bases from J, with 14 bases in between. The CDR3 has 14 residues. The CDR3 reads CASSLYGAGREQYF. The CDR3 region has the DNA TGTGCCAGCAGTTTATATGGGGCCGGGCGGGAGCAGTACTTC.

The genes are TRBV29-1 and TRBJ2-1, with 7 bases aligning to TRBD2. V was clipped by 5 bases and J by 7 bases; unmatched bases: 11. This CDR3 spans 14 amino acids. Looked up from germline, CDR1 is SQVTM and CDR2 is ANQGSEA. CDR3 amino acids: CSVLGGEGSNEQFF. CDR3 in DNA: TGCAGCGTTCTGGGGGGGGAGGGCTCAAATGAGCAGTTCTTC.

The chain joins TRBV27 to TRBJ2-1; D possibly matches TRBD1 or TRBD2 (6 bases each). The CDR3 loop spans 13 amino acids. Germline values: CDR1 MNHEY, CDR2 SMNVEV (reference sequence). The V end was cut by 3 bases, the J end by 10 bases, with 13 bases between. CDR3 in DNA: TGTGCCAGCAGTTTTGTAGGGGGAGGAGAGCAGTTCTTC. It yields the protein CASSFVGGGEQFF.

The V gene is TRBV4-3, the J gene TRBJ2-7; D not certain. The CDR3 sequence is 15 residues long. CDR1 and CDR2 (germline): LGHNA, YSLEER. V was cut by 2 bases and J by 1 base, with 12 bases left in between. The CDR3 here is CASSQQVTASYEQYF. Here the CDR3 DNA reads TGCGCCAGCAGCCAACAAGTAACCGCGTCCTACGAGCAGTACTTC.

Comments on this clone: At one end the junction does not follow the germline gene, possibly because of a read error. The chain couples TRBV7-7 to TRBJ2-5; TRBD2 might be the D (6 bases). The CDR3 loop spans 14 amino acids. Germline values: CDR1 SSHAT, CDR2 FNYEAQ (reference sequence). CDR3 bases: TGTGCTAGCAGCTTATTAGGAGGGGTAGAGACCCAGTACTTC. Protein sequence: CASSLLGGVETQYF.

This CDR3 is CASFPAGTGGGVNQPQHF. Written as DNA, the CDR3 is TGTGCCAGTTTTCCGGCCGGGACAGGAGGAGGGGTTAATCAGCCCCAGCATTTT. The chain has TRBV5-4 and TRBJ1-5; 8 nucleotides agree with TRBD1. The CDR3 consists of 18 residues. Germline-derived CDR1 and CDR2 are SGHNT and YYREEE (reference sequence). V dropped 8 bases and J dropped 4; count of bases not matched to a gene: 20.

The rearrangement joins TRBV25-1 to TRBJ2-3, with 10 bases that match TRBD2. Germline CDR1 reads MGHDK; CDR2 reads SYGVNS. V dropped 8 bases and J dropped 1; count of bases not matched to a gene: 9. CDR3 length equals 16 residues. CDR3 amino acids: CASAPASGGRTDTQYF. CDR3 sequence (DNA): TGTGCCAGCGCACCCGCTAGCGGGGGCCGCACAGATACGCAGTATTTT.

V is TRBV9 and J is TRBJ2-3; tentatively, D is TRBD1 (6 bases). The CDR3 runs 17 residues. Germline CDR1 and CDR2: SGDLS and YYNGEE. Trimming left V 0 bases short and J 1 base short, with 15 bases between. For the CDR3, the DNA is TGTGCCAGCAGCGTAGAGGGGGTTGTGCGGGGCACAGATACGCAGTATTTT. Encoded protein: CASSVEGVVRGTDTQYF.

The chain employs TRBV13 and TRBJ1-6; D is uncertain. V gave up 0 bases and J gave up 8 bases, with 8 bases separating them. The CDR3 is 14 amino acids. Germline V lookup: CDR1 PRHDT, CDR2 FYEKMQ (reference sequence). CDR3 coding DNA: TGTGCCAGCAGCTTAGGCAGACGGGATTCACCCCTCCACTTT. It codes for CASSLGRRDSPLHF.

CDR3 DNA sequence: TGTGCCAGCAGCTTAGATAGCGGGAGGTTCAATGAGCAGTTCTTC. This encodes CASSLDSGRFNEQFF. The chain links TRBV7-2 to TRBJ2-1; 10 bases match TRBD2. Germline V gene data show CDR1 as SGHTA and CDR2 as FQGNSA. This CDR3 region has 15 residues. V was clipped by 1 base and J by 6 bases; unmatched bases: 3.

The CDR3 nucleotides are TGCAGCGTTGCCTATAGGAACACTGAAGCTTTCTTT. Amino acids: CSVAYRNTEAFF. V and J are TRBV29-1 and TRBJ1-1; D not resolved. The CDR3 is 12 residues long. V lost 4 bases and J 1 base, leaving 7 bases between the germline ends. Germline CDR1 is SQVTM and CDR2 is ANQGSEA.

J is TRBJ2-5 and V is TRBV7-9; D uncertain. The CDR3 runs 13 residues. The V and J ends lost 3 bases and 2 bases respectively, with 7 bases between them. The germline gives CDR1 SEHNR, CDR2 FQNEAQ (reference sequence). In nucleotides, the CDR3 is TGTGCCAGCAGCTTGGGATCTCAAGAGACCCAGTACTTC. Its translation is CASSLGSQETQYF. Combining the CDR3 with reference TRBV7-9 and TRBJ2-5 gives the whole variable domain DTGVSQNPRHKITKRGQNVTFRCDPISEHNRLYWYRQTLGQGPEFLTYFQNEAQLEKSRLLSDRFSAERPKGSFSTLEIQRTEQGDSAMYLCASSLGSQETQYFGPGTRLLVL.

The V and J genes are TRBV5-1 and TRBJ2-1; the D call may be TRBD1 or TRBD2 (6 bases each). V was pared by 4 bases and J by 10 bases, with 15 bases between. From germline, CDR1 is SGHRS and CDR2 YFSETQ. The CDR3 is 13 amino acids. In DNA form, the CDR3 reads TGCGCCAGCAGCCCGGACAGCGGGTCCGAGCAGTTCTTC. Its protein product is CASSPDSGSEQFF. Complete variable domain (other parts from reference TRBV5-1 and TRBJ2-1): KAGVTQTPRYLIKTRGQQVTLSCSPISGHRSVSWYQQTPGQGLQFLFEYFSETQRNKGNFPGRFSGRQFSNSRSEMNVSTLELGDSALYLCASSPDSGSEQFFGPGTRLTVL.

CDR3: CASSSPAITNTGELFF. CDR3 nucleotide sequence: TGTGCCAGCAGTTCCCCCGCAATCACGAACACCGGGGAGCTGTTTTTT. The chain links TRBV27 to TRBJ2-2; D unclear. V shed 4 bases and J shed 0 bases, with 12 bases lying between them. The CDR3 contains 16 residues. Germline V gene lookup returns CDR1 MNHEY and CDR2 SMNVEV (reference sequence).

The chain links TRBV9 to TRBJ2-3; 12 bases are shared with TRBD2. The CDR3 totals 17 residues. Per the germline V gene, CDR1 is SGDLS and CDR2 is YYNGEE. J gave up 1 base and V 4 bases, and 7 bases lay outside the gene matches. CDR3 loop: CASSTTPSGRGTDTQYF. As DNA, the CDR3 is TGTGCCAGCAGCACCACCCCTAGCGGGAGGGGCACAGATACGCAGTATTTT.

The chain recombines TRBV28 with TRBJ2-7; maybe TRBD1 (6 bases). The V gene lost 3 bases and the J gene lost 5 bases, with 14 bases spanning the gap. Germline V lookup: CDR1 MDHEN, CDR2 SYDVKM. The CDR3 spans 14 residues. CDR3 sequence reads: CASSLAGATHEQYF. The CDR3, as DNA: TGTGCCAGCAGTTTGGCAGGGGCTACACACGAGCAGTACTTC.

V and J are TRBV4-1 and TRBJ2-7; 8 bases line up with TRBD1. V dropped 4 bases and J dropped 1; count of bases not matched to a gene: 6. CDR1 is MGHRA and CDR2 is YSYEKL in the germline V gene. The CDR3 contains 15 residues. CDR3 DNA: TGCGCCAGCAGCCCACCGGGACAGGCTTCCTACGAGCAGTACTTC. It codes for CASSPPGQASYEQYF.